This T cell receptor (beta chain) is drawn from a study of cytomegalovirus exposure and HLA in healthy donors. This PCR relied on a set of 60 Vbeta primers and 13 Jbeta primers. Produced via immunoSEQ multiplex PCR; TCRdb's table is partial and in-frame only. The sample holds approximately 150,000 clones, approximately 79% seen once. Whole-study findings and limits: Donor immune exposure was known only as CMV serostatus.

The junction had 5 bases not matched to a gene; V was cut back by 6 bases and J by 0 bases. Germline V gene lookup returns CDR1 PRHDT and CDR2 FYEKMQ (reference sequence). The CDR3 is 15 residues long. As regards this clone: Antigen specificity is unknown.

V and J are TRBV13 and TRBJ2-7, with 10 bases fitting TRBD2. The TCR comes from a woman aged 30 to 39 in good health and CMV-seronegative. Sequenced sample: PBMCs. The CDR3 region has the DNA TGTGCCAGCAGTCCAGGGACTAGCGCCTCCTACGAGCAGTACTTC. It encodes CASSPGTSASYEQYF.